This T cell receptor beta chain was captured in a study of technical replicates of blood from a few donors. The method was immunoSEQ multiplex PCR; TCRdb's version includes in-frame clones alone and lacks a portion of them. Here the sample spans around 68,000 clones, about 97% being singletons. This CDR3 region has 14 residues. The V end lost 4 bases, the J end lost 2 bases, and 11 bases lay between the germline ends. The germline V gene encodes CDR1 MNHEY and CDR2 SMNVEV (reference sequence). The sequenced material came from T cells isolated from PBMCs. The chain joins TRBV27 to TRBJ1-2, with a weak D call TRBD1 (5 bases). This TCR came from a human donor in good health. This CDR3 reads CASSWAGNNYGYTF. The CDR3 nucleotides read TGTGCCAGCAGTTGGGCAGGGAACAACTATGGCTACACCTTC.